This passage covers 23 T cell receptor beta chains from one sample sequenced in a study of blood T cell repertoires in COVID-19. Generated by immunoSEQ multiplex PCR, the TCRdb table keeps only in-frame clones and is missing some. The sample has a few hundred thousand clones; approximately 77% are singletons. Sequencing used peripheral blood. These TCRs come from a human donor with acute or convalescent COVID-19. The donor label of this sample is uncertain.

The J gene is TRBJ2-1, the V gene TRBV18; TRBD2 agrees at 9 bases. This CDR3 has 15 residues. V gave up 1 base and J gave up 8 bases; unmatched junction bases: 6. Germline CDR1 is KGHSH and CDR2 is LQKENI. In nucleotides, the CDR3 is TGTGCCAGCTCACCACAGGGACTAGCCGTCGATGAGCAGTTCTTC. Protein: CASSPQGLAVDEQFF.

The chain links TRBV19 to TRBJ2-1, with 13 bases fitting TRBD2. With V trimmed by 4 bases and J by 4 bases, 4 bases remained unmatched. Looked up from germline, CDR1 is LNHDA and CDR2 is SQIVND (reference sequence). The CDR3 spans 16 residues. In DNA form, the CDR3 reads TGTGCCAGTAGTAGCCGGACTAGCGGGGGATACAATGAGCAGTTCTTC. This codes for CASSSRTSGGYNEQFF.

The chain joins TRBV19 to TRBJ1-5; no clear D gene. Germline V gene lookup returns CDR1 LNHDA and CDR2 SQIVND (reference sequence). Trimming removed 1 base at V and 2 bases at J, with 6 bases between. This CDR3 has 14 amino acids. The CDR3 is CASSIAQRNQPQHF. The CDR3 DNA reads TGTGCCAGTAGTATAGCACAGCGCAATCAGCCCCAGCATTTT.

The chain joins TRBV29-1 to TRBJ2-3; the D is unclear. Looked up from germline, CDR1 is SQVTM and CDR2 is ANQGSEA. The CDR3 runs 11 residues. Trimming removed 2 bases from V and 8 bases from J, with 8 bases in between. The CDR3 protein is CSVETGVTQYF. The CDR3 DNA sequence: TGCAGCGTTGAAACCGGAGTTACGCAGTATTTT.

V gene TRBV28 combines with J gene TRBJ2-1; weak D call: TRBD1 (6 bases). This CDR3 comprises 14 residues. CDR1 and CDR2 from the germline V gene are MDHEN and SYDVKM. V shed 2 bases and J shed 6 bases, with 11 bases lying between them. CDR3 DNA sequence: TGTGCCAGCAGTTTAGGGGGCGTGGGCAATGAGCAGTTCTTC. This codes for CASSLGGVGNEQFF.

The rearrangement joins TRBV7-9 to TRBJ1-2; 7 bases match TRBD1. The CDR3 has 16 residues. V trimming: 2 bases; J trimming: 0 bases; junction bases outside the gene matches: 6. Germline V gene lookup returns CDR1 SEHNR and CDR2 FQNEAQ (reference sequence). CDR3 sequence: CASSLNYRGANYGYTF. For the CDR3, the DNA is TGTGCCAGCAGCTTAAACTACAGGGGCGCTAACTATGGCTACACCTTC.

The CDR3 region has the DNA TGTGCCTCCCAGACTAGTCCGACCGGGGAGCTGTTTTTT. Amino acid sequence: CASQTSPTGELFF. The V call is TRBV30, the J call TRBJ2-2, with D tentatively TRBD2 (6 bases). Trimming pared 7 bases from V and 5 bases from J, leaving 14 bases between. This CDR3 is 13 amino acids long. Germline-derived CDR1 and CDR2 are GTSNPN and SVGIG (reference sequence). Full variable domain (outside the CDR3, taken from reference TRBV30 and TRBJ2-2): SQTIHQWPATLVQPVGSPLSLECTVEGTSNPNLYWYRQAAGRGLQLLFYSVGIGQISSEVPQNLSASRPQDRQFILSSKKLLLSDSGFYLCASQTSPTGELFFGEGSRLTVL.

The chain carries TRBV6-2 or TRBV6-3 and TRBJ1-5; D gene uncertain. The CDR3 length is 14 residues. CDR1 and CDR2 (germline): MNHEY, SVGEGT. V shed 5 bases and J shed 0 bases, with 8 bases lying between them. The CDR3: CASSTTSSNQPQHF. The DNA for the CDR3 is TGTGCCAGCAGTACGACAAGTAGCAATCAGCCCCAGCATTTT.

This clone has only one observation. The rearrangement uses TRBV28 and TRBJ1-5; the D is unclear. The CDR3 extends over 12 amino acids. The ends were cut back, 4 bases at V and 9 bases at J, with 10 bases in the middle. Germline-derived CDR1 and CDR2 are MDHEN and SYDVKM. The CDR3 DNA reads as TGTGCCAGCAGTTCCACCCCGAGGCCCCAGCATTTT. It is translated as CASSSTPRPQHF.

On this clone: The sample has other DNA sequences that encode this CDR3 too. The genes are TRBV29-1 and TRBJ2-1, with TRBD2 matching 13 bases. V shed 6 bases, J shed 7 bases, and the junction held 9 bases outside the gene matches. This CDR3 spans 15 amino acids. CDR1 is SQVTM and CDR2 is ANQGSEA in the germline V gene. The chain's CDR3 is CSVAGLAGVGNEQFF. The CDR3 region has the DNA TGCAGCGTCGCCGGACTAGCGGGAGTTGGGAATGAGCAGTTCTTC.

Only one count was recorded for this clone. This rearrangement joins TRBV19 to TRBJ2-2; 7 bases line up with TRBD2. The V and J ends lost 6 bases and 2 bases, in that order; junction bases with no gene match: 9. Germline CDR1 LNHDA, CDR2 SQIVND (reference sequence). The CDR3 has 16 amino acids. The CDR3: CASRLAGVVNTGELFF. Written as DNA, the CDR3 is TGTGCCAGTAGGCTCGCGGGGGTCGTAAACACCGGGGAGCTGTTTTTT.

The J gene is TRBJ1-6, the V gene TRBV7-8; no clear D gene. Germline-derived CDR1 and CDR2 are SGHVS and FQNEAQ. Trimming left V 5 bases short and J 9 bases short, with 8 bases between. The CDR3 consists of 12 residues. The chain's CDR3 is CASSPGLSPLHF. The CDR3 DNA follows: TGTGCCAGCAGCCCCGGTCTTTCACCCCTCCACTTT.

The V gene is TRBV5-1, the J gene TRBJ1-6; 7 nucleotides agree with TRBD1. The V gene's germline CDR1 is SGHRS and CDR2 YFSETQ. This CDR3 has 16 amino acids. The junction had 12 bases not matched to a gene; V was cut back by 5 bases and J by 7 bases. CDR3 loop: CASSWDGPTGNSPLHF. CDR3 in DNA: TGCGCCAGCAGTTGGGACGGACCGACAGGGAATTCACCCCTCCACTTT.

The DNA of the CDR3 is TGTGCCAGCAGCTTAGTGTGGGGCGTCGGTAATTCACCCCTCCACTTT. The encoded protein is CASSLVWGVGNSPLHF. This chain links TRBV7-9 with TRBJ1-6, with D possibly being TRBD1 (5 bases). The V and J ends lost 1 base and 6 bases respectively, with 13 bases between them. This CDR3 is built from 16 residues. Germline CDR1 SEHNR, CDR2 FQNEAQ (reference sequence).

Many counts were recorded for this clone. The chain carries TRBV16 and TRBJ1-4; tentatively, D is TRBD1 (6 bases). V was pared by 1 base and J by 5 bases, with 11 bases between. CDR3 length: 15 amino acids. Germline V gene data show CDR1 as KGHSY and CDR2 as FQNENV. The CDR3 sequence: CASSQFGGTNEKLFF. The DNA of the CDR3 is TGTGCCAGCAGCCAATTCGGTGGGACAAATGAAAAACTGTTTTTT. The whole variable domain, filled in from reference TRBV16 and TRBJ1-4, reads GEEVAQTPKHLVRGEGQKAKLYCAPIKGHSYVFWYQQVLKNEFKFLISFQNENVFDETGMPKERFSAKCLPNSPCSLEIQATKLEDSAVYFCASSQFGGTNEKLFFGSGTQLSVL.

V and J are TRBV15 and TRBJ1-5; 7 bases are a match to TRBD1. Germline V lookup: CDR1 LNHNV, CDR2 YYDKDF (reference sequence). Trimming took 0 bases from V and 2 from J; bases not matched to a gene: 4. The CDR3 has 16 residues. CDR3 sequence: CATSRDAGTGNQPQHF. For the CDR3, the DNA is TGTGCCACCAGCAGAGATGCAGGGACAGGCAATCAGCCCCAGCATTTT.

The V call is TRBV5-1, the J call TRBJ2-5; 7 nucleotides agree with TRBD1. Looked up from germline, CDR1 is SGHRS and CDR2 is YFSETQ. Unmatched junction bases numbered 3, after V lost 3 bases and J lost 1 base. The CDR3 is 14 amino acids. The CDR3 sequence is CASSSGQAQETQYF. CDR3 nucleotides: TGCGCCAGCAGCTCAGGACAGGCCCAAGAGACCCAGTACTTC.

The chain carries TRBV3-1 (or the pseudogene TRBV3-2) and TRBJ2-3; possible D gene TRBD2, 6 bases. The ends were cut back, 2 bases at V and 0 bases at J, with 15 bases in the middle. The V gene's germline CDR1 is LGHDT and CDR2 YNNKEL (reference sequence). The CDR3 covers 17 residues. CDR3: CASSQFRGTYSTDTQYF. The CDR3 DNA follows: TGTGCCAGCAGCCAATTTCGAGGGACTTATAGCACAGATACGCAGTATTTT.

The V and J genes are TRBV6-4 and TRBJ1-1, with a possible D match to TRBD1 (6 bases). The V gene's germline CDR1 is MRHNA and CDR2 SNTAGT. V was clipped by 0 bases and J by 7 bases, with 15 bases between them. This CDR3 has 15 amino acids. This CDR3 reads CASSDSIGLTGEAFF. The CDR3 nucleotides read TGTGCCAGCAGTGACTCGATCGGGCTGACAGGTGAAGCTTTCTTT.

The chain employs TRBV28 and TRBJ2-1, with D perhaps TRBD1 (6 bases). Germline CDR1 MDHEN, CDR2 SYDVKM. Trimming stripped 3 bases from V and 9 bases from J, with 18 bases between. The CDR3 sequence is 15 residues long. This CDR3 is CASSFFGQGQGEQFF. CDR3 nucleotide sequence: TGTGCCAGCAGTTTTTTCGGGCAGGGGCAGGGTGAGCAGTTCTTC. Full variable domain (rest looked up from reference TRBV28 and TRBJ2-1): DVKVTQSSRYLVKRTGEKVFLECVQDMDHENMFWYRQDPGLGLRLIYFSYDVKMKEKGDIPEGYSVSREKKERFSLILESASTNQTSMYLCASSFFGQGQGEQFFGPGTRLTVL.

This CDR3 is CSVEPRAGQPQHF. CDR3 DNA sequence: TGCAGCGTTGAACCCCGGGCAGGGCAGCCCCAGCATTTT. This chain links TRBV29-1 with TRBJ1-5; a possible D gene is TRBD1 (5 bases). This CDR3 spans 13 amino acids. Between the trimmed V and J ends, which lost 2 bases and 7 bases, there was a span of 12 bases. The V gene's germline CDR1 is SQVTM and CDR2 ANQGSEA.

The chain links TRBV7-9 to TRBJ2-3, with D perhaps TRBD2 (6 bases). Trimming took 1 base from V and 1 from J, leaving 15 bases between them. This CDR3 has 17 amino acids. Germline values: CDR1 SEHNR, CDR2 FQNEAQ (reference sequence). The CDR3 DNA follows: TGTGCCAGCAGCTTAGTGGAGGGGTTCAGCGGCACAGATACGCAGTATTTT. Translation gives CASSLVEGFSGTDTQYF.

Notes on this clone: Other nucleotide sequences in the sample specify the same CDR3. The chain employs TRBV5-1 and TRBJ1-1; D is unresolved. CDR1 SGHRS and CDR2 YFSETQ come from the germline V gene. Trimming shortened V by 6 bases and J by 2 bases, and 8 bases separated the two germline ends. This CDR3 is 12 amino acids long. The CDR3 nucleotides are TGCGCCAGCAAGGCGGGAAACACTGAAGCTTTCTTT. This sequence encodes CASKAGNTEAFF.